The 8 T cell receptor beta chains presented below share a single source sample, sequenced in a study of T cell repertoires in cytomegalovirus infection. TCRdb redid the calling of the reads with MiXCR, one entry per CDR3 protein. Seen here are approximately 71,000 distinct CDR3 sequences, 4% observed once, and the top ten hold about 22%. The specimen sequenced was PBMCs. Every receptor here comes from a human donor in good health (CMV status not recorded). Some clones in this sample may be carry-over from other donors' samples.

This clonotype ranks as medium-sized. The genes are TRBV12-3 or TRBV12-4 and TRBJ1-1, with D unclear. Trimming left V 1 base short and J 3 bases short, with 6 bases between. This CDR3 has 13 amino acids. The CDR3 spells CASSLGVDTEAFF. CDR3 sequence (DNA): TGTGCCAGCAGTTTAGGTGTGGACACTGAAGCTTTCTTT.

As to this clonotype: A much larger clone differs from this one at a single base, so this may be a read error. The rearrangement joins TRBV28 to TRBJ2-1; D unclear. Judging by the DNA end, TRBJ2-7 fits better; the J call may be wrong. Germline CDR1 is MDHEN and CDR2 is SYDVKM. This CDR3 is built from 13 residues. The CDR3 coding sequence is TGTGCCAGCAGTTTGGCCCAATACAATGAGCAGTACTTC. Its protein is CASSLAQYNEQYF.

The rearrangement joins TRBV5-4 to TRBJ1-2; D may be TRBD1 (5 bases). The V and J ends lost 3 bases and 3 bases respectively, with 15 bases between them. Germline values: CDR1 SGHNT, CDR2 YYREEE (reference sequence). The CDR3 contains 15 residues. CDR3 coding DNA: TGTGCCAGCAGCTCCCCGGGGGAGGGCTACTATGGCTACACCTTC. Residues: CASSSPGEGYYGYTF.

At least ten counts were recorded for this clonotype. The chain combines TRBV19 with TRBJ2-1; 9 nucleotides agree with TRBD2. Germline V gene lookup returns CDR1 LNHDA and CDR2 SQIVND (reference sequence). This CDR3 comprises 13 residues. With 7 bases clipped from V and 9 bases from J, the junction kept 7 bases outside the gene matches. CDR3 region: CASTISGGSEQFF. The CDR3 nucleotides read TGTGCCAGTACGATTAGCGGGGGTAGTGAGCAGTTCTTC.

This clonotype has ten or more counts. V is TRBV10-3 and J is TRBJ1-1, with D unclear. CDR1 and CDR2 (germline): ENHRY, SYGVKD. V lost 5 bases, J lost 9 bases, and 10 bases lay in between. The length of the CDR3 is 11 residues. CDR3 sequence reads: CAISFKEQAFF. The CDR3 DNA is TGTGCCATCAGTTTTAAGGAGCAAGCTTTCTTT.

This clonotype was observed many times. This chain links TRBV7-2 with TRBJ2-5; perhaps TRBD1 as D (7 bases). The CDR3 contains 15 residues. V shed 3 bases and J shed 5 bases, with 16 bases lying between them. Germline V gene sequence: CDR1 SGHTA, CDR2 FQGNSA. The DNA for the CDR3 is TGTGCCAGCAGCTTTCGCCAGGGGGGTAGGGAGACCCAGTACTTC. It translates to CASSFRQGGRETQYF.

This clonotype was recorded at least ten times. This chain connects TRBV5-1 to TRBJ2-5; D gene ambiguous. Trimming stripped 4 bases from V and 2 bases from J, with 9 bases between. This CDR3 has 13 residues. Germline loops: CDR1 SGHRS, CDR2 YFSETQ. The CDR3 sequence: CASSENLQETQYF. As DNA, the CDR3 is TGCGCCAGCAGCGAGAACCTTCAAGAGACCCAGTACTTC. Full variable domain (outside the CDR3, taken from reference TRBV5-1 and TRBJ2-5): KAGVTQTPRYLIKTRGQQVTLSCSPISGHRSVSWYQQTPGQGLQFLFEYFSETQRNKGNFPGRFSGRQFSNSRSEMNVSTLELGDSALYLCASSENLQETQYFGPGTRLLVL.

This clonotype has at least ten counts. The chain couples TRBV7-8 to TRBJ2-5; D gene uncertain. CDR3 size: 11 residues. Germline V lookup: CDR1 SGHVS, CDR2 FQNEAQ. The V gene lost 7 bases and the J gene lost 7 bases, with 10 bases spanning the gap. CDR3 coding DNA: TGTGCCAGCACCTCGTCTCTGACCCAGTACTTC. Translation: CASTSSLTQYF.